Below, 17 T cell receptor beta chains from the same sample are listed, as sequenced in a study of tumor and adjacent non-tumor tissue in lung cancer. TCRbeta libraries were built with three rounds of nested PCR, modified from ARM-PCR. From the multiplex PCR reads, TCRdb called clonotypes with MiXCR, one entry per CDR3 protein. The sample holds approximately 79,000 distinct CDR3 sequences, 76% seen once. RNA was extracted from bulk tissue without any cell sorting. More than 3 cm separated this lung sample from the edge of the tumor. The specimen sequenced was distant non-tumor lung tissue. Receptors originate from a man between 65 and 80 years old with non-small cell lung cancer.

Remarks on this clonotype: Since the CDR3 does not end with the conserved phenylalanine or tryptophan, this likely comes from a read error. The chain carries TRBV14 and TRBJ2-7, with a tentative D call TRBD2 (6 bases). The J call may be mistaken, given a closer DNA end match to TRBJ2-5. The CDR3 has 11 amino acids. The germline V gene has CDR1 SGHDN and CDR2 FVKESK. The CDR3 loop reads CDGSQAGTQYL. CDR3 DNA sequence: TGTGACGGCAGCCAAGCGGGGACCCAGTACCTC.

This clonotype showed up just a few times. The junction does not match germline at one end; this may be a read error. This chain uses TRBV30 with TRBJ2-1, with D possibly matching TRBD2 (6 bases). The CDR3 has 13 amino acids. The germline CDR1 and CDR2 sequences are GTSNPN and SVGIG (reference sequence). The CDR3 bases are TGTGCCTGGAGTTCCGGGGGAGGCAATGAGCAGTTATTC. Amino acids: CAWSSGGGNEQLF. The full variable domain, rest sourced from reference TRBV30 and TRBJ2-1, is SQTIHQWPATLVQPVGSPLSLECTVEGTSNPNLYWYRQAAGRGLQLLFYSVGIGQISSEVPQNLSASRPQDRQFILSSKKLLLSDSGFYLCAWSSGGGNEQLFGPGTRLTVL.

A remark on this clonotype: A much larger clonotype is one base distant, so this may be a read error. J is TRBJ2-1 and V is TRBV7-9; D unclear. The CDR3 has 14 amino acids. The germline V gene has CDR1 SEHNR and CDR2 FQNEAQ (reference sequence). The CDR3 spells CASRMARSYNDQFF. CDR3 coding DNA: TGTGCCAGCCGAATGGCCAGATCCTACAATGATCAGTTCTTC.

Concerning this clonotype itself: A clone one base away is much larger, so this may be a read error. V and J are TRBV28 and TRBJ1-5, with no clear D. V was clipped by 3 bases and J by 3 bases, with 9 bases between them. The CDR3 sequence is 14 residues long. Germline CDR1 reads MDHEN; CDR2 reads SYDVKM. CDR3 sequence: CASSFRYNNQPQHF. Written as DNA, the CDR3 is TGTGCCAGCAGTTTTAGGTATAACAATCAGCCCCAGCATTTT.

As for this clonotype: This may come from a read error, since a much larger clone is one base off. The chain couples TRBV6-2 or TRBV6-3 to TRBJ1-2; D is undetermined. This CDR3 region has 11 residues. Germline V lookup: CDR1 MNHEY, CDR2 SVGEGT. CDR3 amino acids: CASSLGYDYTF. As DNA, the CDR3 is TGTGCCAGCAGTTTGGGTTATGACTACACCTTC.

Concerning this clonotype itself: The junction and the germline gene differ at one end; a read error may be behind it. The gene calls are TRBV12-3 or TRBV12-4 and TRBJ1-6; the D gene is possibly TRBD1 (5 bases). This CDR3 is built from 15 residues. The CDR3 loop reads CASGLGDRLNSPLHF. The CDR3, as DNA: TGTGCCAGCGGTTTGGGGGATCGTCTTAATTCACCCCTCCACTTT.

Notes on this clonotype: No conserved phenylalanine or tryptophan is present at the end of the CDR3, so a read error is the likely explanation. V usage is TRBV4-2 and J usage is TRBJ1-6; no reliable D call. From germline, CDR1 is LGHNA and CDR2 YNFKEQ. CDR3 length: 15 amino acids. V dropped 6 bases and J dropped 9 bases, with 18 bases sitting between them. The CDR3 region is CASRQSSGKGSPLHL. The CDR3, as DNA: TGTGCCAGCAGACAATCATCCGGAAAGGGTTCACCCCTCCACCTT.

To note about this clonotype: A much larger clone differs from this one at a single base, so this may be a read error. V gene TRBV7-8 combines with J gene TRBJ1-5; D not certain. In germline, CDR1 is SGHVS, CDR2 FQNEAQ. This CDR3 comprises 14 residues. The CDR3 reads CAGSLFDSNQPQHF. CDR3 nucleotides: TGTGCCGGCAGCTTATTCGATAGCAATCAGCCCCAGCATTTT. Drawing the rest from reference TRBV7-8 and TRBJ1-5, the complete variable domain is GAGVSQSPRYKVAKRGQDVALRCDPISGHVSLFWYQQALGQGPEFLTYFQNEAQLDKSGLPSDRFFAERPEGSVSTLKIQRTQQEDSAVYLCAGSLFDSNQPQHFGDGTRLSIL.

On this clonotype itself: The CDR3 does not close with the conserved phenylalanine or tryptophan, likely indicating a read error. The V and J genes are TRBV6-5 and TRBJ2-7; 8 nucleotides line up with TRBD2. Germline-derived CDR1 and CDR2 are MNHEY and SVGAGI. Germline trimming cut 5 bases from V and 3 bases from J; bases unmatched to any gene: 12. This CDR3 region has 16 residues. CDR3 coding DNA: TGTGCCAGCAGTAGTTCAGGGACTAGTTCATTCTACGAGCAGTACTTG. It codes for CASSSSGTSSFYEQYL.

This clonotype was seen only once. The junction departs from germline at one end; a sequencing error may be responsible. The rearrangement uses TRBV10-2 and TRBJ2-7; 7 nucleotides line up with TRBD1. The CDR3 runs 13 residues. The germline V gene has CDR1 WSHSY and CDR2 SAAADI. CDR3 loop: CASSGQGAYEQQF. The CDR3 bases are TGCGCCAGCAGTGGACAGGGCGCCTACGAGCAGCAGTTC.

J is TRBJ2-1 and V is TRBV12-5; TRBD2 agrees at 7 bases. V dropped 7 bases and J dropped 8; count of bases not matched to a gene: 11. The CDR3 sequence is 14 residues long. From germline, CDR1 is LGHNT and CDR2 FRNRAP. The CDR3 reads CASVTCGSTHEQFF. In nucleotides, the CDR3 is TGTGCTAGTGTAACTTGCGGGAGTACGCATGAGCAGTTCTTC.

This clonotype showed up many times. DNA for the CDR3: TGTGCCAGCAGGGGGGGAGCCAAAAACATTCAGTACTTC. It encodes CASRGGAKNIQYF. The genes are TRBV12-3 or TRBV12-4 and TRBJ2-4; tentative D call: TRBD2 (6 bases). V lost 6 bases, J lost 0 bases, and 6 bases lay in between. The CDR3 contains 13 residues.

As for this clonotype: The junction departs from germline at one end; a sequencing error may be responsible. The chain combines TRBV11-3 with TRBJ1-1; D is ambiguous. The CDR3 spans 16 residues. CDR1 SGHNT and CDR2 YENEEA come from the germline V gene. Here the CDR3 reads CGSSFRERTLNTDALF. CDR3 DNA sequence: TGTGGCAGCAGCTTCCGGGAGAGAACCCTGAACACTGATGCTTTATTT.

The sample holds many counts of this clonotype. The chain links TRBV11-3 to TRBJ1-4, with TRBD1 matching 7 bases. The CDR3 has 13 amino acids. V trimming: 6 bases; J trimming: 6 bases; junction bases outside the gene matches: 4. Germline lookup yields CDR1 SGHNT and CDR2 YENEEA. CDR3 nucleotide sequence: TGTGCCAGCAGTAACAGGGGACATGAAAAACTGTTTTTT. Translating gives CASSNRGHEKLFF.

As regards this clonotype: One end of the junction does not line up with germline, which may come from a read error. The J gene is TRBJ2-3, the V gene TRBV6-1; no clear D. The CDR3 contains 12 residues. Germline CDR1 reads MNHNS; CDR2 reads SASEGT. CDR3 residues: CTSSASSFTQYF. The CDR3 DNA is TGTACCAGCAGTGCATCCAGTTTCACGCAGTATTTT.

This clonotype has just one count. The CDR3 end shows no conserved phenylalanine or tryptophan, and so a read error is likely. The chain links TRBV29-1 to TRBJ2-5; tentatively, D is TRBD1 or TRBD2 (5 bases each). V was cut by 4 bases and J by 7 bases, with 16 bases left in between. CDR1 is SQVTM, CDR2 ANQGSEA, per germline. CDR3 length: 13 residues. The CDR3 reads CSVGRGDLGTQYY. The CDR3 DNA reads TGCAGCGTTGGGAGAGGGGATTTGGGGACCCAGTACTAT.

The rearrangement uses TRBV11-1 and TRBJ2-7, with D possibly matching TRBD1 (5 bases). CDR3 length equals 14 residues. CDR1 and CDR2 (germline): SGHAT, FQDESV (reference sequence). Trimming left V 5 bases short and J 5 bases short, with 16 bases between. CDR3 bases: TGTGCCAGCAGCACCAGGGTTACAGATCACGAGCAGTACTTC. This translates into CASSTRVTDHEQYF.